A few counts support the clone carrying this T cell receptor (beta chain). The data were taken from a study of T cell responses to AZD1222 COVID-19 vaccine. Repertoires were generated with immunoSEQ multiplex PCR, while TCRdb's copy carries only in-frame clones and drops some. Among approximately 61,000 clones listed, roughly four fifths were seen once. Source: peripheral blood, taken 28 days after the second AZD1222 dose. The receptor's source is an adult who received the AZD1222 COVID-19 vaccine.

The CDR3 region is CAVTPGQSSGNTIYF. DNA of the CDR3: TGTGCCGTAACCCCCGGGCAGAGCTCTGGAAACACCATATATTTT. The chain couples TRBV19 to TRBJ1-3; D remains ambiguous. The CDR3 length is 15 residues. Deletions cut 11 bases from V and 0 bases from J, with 17 bases between. Germline-derived CDR1 and CDR2 are LNHDA and SQIVND (reference sequence).